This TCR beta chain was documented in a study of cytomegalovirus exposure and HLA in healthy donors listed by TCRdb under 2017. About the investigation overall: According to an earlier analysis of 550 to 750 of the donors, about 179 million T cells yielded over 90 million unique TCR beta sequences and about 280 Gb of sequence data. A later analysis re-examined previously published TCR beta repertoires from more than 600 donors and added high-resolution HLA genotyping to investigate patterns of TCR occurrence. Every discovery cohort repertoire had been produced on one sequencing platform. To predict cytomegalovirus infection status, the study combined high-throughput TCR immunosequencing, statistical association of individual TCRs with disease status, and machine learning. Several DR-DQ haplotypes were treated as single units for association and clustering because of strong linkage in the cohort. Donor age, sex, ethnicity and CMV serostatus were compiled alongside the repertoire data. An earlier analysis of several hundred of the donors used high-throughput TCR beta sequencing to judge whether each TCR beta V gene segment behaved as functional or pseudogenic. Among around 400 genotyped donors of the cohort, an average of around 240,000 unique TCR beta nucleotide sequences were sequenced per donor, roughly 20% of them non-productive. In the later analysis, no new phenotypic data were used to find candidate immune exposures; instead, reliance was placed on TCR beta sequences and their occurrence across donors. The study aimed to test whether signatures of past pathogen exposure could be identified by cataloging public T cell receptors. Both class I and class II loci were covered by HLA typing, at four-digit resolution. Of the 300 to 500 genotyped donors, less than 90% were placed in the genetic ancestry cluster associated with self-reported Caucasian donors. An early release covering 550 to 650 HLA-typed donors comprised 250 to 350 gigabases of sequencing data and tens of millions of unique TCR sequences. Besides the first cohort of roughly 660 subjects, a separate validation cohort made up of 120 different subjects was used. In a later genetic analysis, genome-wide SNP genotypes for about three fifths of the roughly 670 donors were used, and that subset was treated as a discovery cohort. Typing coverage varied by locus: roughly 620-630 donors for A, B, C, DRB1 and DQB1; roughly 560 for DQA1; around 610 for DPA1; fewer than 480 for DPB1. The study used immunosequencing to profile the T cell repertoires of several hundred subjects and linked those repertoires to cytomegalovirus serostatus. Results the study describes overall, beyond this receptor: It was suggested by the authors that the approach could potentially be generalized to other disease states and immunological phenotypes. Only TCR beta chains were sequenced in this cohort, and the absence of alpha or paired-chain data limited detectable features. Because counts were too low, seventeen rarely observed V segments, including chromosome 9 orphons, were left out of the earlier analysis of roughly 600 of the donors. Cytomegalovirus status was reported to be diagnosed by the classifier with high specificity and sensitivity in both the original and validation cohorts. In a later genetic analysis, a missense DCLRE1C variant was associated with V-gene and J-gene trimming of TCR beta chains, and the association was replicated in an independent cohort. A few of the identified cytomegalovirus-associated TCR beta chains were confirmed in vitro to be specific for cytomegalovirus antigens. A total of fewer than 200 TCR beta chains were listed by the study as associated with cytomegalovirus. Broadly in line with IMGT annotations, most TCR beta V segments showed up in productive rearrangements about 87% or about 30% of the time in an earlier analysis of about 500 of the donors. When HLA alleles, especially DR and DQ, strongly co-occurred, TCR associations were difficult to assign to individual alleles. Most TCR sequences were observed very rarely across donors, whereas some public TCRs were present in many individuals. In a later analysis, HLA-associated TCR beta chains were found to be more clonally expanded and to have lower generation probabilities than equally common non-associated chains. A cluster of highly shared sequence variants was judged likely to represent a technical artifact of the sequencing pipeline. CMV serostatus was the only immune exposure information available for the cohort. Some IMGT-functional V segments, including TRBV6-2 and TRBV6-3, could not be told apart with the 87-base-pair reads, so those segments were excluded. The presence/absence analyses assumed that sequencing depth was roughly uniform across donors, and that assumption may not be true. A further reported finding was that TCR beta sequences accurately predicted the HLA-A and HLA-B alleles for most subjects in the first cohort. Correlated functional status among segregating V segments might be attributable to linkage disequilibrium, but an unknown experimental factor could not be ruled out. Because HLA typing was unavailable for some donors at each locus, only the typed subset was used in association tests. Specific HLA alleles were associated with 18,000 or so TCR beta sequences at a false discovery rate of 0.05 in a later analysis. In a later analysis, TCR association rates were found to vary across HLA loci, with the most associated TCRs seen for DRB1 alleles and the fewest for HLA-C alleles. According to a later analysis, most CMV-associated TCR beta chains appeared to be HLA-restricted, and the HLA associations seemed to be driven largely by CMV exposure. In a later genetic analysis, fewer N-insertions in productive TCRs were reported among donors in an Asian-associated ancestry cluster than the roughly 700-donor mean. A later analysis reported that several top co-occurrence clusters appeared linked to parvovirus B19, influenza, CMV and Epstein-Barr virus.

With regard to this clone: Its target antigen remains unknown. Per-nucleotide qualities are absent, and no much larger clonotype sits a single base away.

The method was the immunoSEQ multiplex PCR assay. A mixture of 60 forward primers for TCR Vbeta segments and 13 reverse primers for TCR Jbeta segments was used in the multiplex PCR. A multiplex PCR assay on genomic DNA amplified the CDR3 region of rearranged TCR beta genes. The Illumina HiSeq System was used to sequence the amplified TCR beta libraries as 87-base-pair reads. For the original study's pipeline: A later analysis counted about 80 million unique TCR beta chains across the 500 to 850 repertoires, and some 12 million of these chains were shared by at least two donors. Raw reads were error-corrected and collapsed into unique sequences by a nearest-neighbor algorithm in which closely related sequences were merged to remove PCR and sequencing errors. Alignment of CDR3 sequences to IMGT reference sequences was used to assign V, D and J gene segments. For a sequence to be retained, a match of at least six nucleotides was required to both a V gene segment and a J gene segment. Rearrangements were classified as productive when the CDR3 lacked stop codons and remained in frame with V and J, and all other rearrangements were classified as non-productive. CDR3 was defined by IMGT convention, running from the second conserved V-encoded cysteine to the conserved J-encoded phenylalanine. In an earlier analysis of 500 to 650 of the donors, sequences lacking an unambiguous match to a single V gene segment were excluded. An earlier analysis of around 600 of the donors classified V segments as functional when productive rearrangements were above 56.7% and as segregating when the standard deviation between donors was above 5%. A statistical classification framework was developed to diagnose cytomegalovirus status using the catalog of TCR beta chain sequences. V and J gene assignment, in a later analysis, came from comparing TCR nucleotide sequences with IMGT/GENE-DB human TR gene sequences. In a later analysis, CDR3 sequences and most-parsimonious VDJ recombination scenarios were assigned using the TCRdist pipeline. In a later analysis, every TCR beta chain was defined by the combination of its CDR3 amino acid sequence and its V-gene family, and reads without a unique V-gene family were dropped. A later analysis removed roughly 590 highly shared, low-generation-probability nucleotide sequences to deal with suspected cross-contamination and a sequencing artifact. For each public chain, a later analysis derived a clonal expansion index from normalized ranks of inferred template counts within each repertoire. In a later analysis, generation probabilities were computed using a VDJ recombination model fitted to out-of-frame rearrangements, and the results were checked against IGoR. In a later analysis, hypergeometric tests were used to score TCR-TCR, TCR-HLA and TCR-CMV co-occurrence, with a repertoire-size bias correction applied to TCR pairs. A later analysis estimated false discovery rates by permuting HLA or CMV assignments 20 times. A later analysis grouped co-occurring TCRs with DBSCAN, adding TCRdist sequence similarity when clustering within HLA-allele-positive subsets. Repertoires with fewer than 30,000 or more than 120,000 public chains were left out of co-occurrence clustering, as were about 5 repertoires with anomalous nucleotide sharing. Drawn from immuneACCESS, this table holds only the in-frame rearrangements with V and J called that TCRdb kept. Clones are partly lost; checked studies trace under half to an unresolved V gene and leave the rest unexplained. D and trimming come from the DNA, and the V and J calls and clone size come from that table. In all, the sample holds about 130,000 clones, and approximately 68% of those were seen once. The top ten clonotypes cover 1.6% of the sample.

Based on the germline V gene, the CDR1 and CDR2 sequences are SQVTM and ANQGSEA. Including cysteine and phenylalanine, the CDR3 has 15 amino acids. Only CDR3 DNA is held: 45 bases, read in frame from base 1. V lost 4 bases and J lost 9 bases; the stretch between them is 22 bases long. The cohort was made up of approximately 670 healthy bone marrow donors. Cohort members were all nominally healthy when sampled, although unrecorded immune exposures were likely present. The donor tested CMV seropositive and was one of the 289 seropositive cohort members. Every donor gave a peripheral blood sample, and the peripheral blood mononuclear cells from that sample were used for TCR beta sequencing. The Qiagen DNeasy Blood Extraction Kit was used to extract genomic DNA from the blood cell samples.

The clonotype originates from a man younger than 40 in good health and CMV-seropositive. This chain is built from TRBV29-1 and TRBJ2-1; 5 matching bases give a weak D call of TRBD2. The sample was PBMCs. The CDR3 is CSVVPLLRTRLEQFF. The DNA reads TGCAGCGTTGTGCCCCTCCTACGAACTAGACTTGAGCAGTTCTTC.